This entry describes one TCR beta chain. The assay was immunoSEQ multiplex PCR, and TCRdb's table has in-frame clones only and misses some. Found here are some 130,000 clones, roughly 90% of them singletons; the top ten hold around 2.1%. The entry originates in a study of control samples from healthy donors and cancer patients. The CDR3 has 15 residues. J lost 3 bases, V lost 3 bases, and 7 bases had no gene match. CDR1 and CDR2 from the germline V gene are GTSNPN and SVGIG (reference sequence). Sequenced: blood. The sequence was collected from a woman between 45 and 60 years old in good health. The J gene is TRBJ1-4, the V gene TRBV30; 7 bases agree with TRBD1. Written as DNA, the CDR3 is TGTGCCTGGAGGGACCCCGGGACAGCTAATGAAAAACTGTTTTTT. This gives the protein CAWRDPGTANEKLFF.